This T cell receptor (beta chain) was found in a study of identical twins. Trimming removed 7 bases from V and 7 bases from J; junction bases left unmatched: 7. Germline-derived CDR1 and CDR2 are SNHLY and FYNNEI. The CDR3 covers 13 residues. This clonotype was seen a handful of times. TCRdb re-analysed the 5' RACE reads in MiXCR, keeping a single row per CDR3 protein. Of 200,000 to 250,000 distinct CDR3 sequences in the sample, roughly 7% are singletons; the top ten hold 3.5% to 4%. This sample was also put to use in a study of yellow fever vaccine responses in identical twins.

The chain uses TRBV2 and TRBJ2-1; 7 bases are a match to TRBD2. The sequencing input was memory (CD45RO+) T cells sorted from blood. The receptor's source is a woman aged 18-29 years in good health. The chain's CDR3 is CASIRLAQNEQFF. The CDR3 DNA reads as TGTGCCAGCATTCGACTAGCCCAGAATGAGCAGTTCTTC. Combining the CDR3 with reference TRBV2 and TRBJ2-1 gives the whole variable domain EPEVTQTPSHQVTQMGQEVILRCVPISNHLYFYWYRQILGQKVEFLVSFYNNEISEKSEIFDDQFSVERPDGSNFTLKIRSTKLEDSAMYFCASIRLAQNEQFFGPGTRLTVL.